This is a list of T cell receptor beta chains from one sample in a study of cytomegalovirus exposure and HLA in healthy donors. Clones were read by immunoSEQ multiplex PCR, and TCRdb kept only the in-frame ones, dropping some. This sample's clone table lists over 120,000 clones. Sequenced sample: PBMCs. These receptors all come from a male donor in good health and CMV-seronegative. CDR3s include the opening cysteine and the closing phenylalanine or tryptophan. A D gene is named only where the DNA matches it firmly.

j_call v_call d_call cdr3_nt cdr3_aa
TRBJ2-1 TRBV7-6 TRBD2 TGTGCCAGCAGCGATGCTAGCGGGAATAGCTATGAGCAGTTCTTC CASSDASGNSYEQFF
TRBJ1-5 TRBV27 TRBD1 TGTGCCAGCAGTCGACAGGGGGGTTACAATCAGCCCCAGCATTTT CASSRQGGYNQPQHF
TRBJ2-5 TRBV27 TRBD2 TGTGCCAGCAGGGGACTAGGGGAGACCCAGTACTTC CASRGLGETQYF
TRBJ2-7 TRBV28 - TGTGCCAGCAGGACTGCTTACGAGCAGTACTTC CASRTAYEQYF
TRBJ2-7 TRBV7-2 TRBD2 TGTGCCAGCAGCACGCTAGCGGGGGGCCCCTACGAGCAGTACTTC CASSTLAGGPYEQYF
TRBJ2-1 TRBV5-1 - TGCGCCAGCAGGGACACCCGCGACTGGAATGAGCAGTTCTTC CASRDTRDWNEQFF
TRBJ2-1 TRBV6-5 TRBD2 TGTGCCAGCAGTTTTACTAGCGGGAGCAGAAATGAGCAGTTCTTC CASSFTSGSRNEQFF
TRBJ2-1 TRBV7-2 TRBD2 TGTGCCAGCAGCTCCCCGGGACTACCAGGGAATGAGCAGTTCTTC CASSSPGLPGNEQFF
TRBJ1-2 TRBV7-2 TRBD1 TGTGCCAGCAGTTATGGGGCCCGGGACAGGGTCCCTGGCTACACCTTC CASSYGARDRVPGYTF
TRBJ2-5 TRBV7-7 TRBD2 TGTGCCAGCAGCTCCGGCGGGGGTTCCGGAGAGACCCAGTACTTC CASSSGGGSGETQYF
TRBJ2-1 TRBV19 TRBD2 TGTGCCAGTAGTATCGGGAGGGAATACGAGCAGTTCTTC CASSIGREYEQFF
TRBJ1-1 TRBV6-4 - TGTGCCAGCAGTGACTCGGGAGACATGAACACTGAAGCTTTCTTT CASSDSGDMNTEAFF
TRBJ2-7 TRBV5-1 TRBD1 TGCGCCAGCAGCTTGGGACAGGGGAATCTCTACGAGCAGTACTTC CASSLGQGNLYEQYF
TRBJ1-1 TRBV10-3 - TGTGCCATCGGGGGCCCAGACACTGAAGCTTTCTTT CAIGGPDTEAFF
TRBJ1-1 TRBV29-1 TRBD1 TGCAGCGGGAGACAGGGGAACACTGAAGCTTTCTTT CSGRQGNTEAFF
TRBJ1-6 TRBV4-1 - TGCGCCAGCAGCCACCAAACCCTTGGACCGGGAATAAGCTCCTATAATTCACCCCTCCACTTT CASSHQTLGPGISSYNSPLHF
TRBJ1-1 TRBV7-3 - TGTGCCAGCAGCTTAAGGGAGGGGACTGAAGCTTTCTTT CASSLREGTEAFF
TRBJ1-1 TRBV5-6 - TGTGCCAGCAGCTTGGCCGGCCTGCAGGGTTTCACTGAAGCTTTCTTT CASSLAGLQGFTEAFF
TRBJ2-7 TRBV28 - TGTGCCAGCATTCCCGCCGGGACTCACTCCTACGAGCAGTACTTC CASIPAGTHSYEQYF
TRBJ2-2 TRBV9 - TGTGCCAGCAGCCTCAGCTCGCGGGAAAACACCGGGGAGCTGTTTTTT CASSLSSRENTGELFF
TRBJ1-1 TRBV30 TRBD1 TGTGCCTGGAGGCATGACAGGGTGAACACTGAAGCTTTCTTT CAWRHDRVNTEAFF
TRBJ1-2 TRBV7-9 - TGTGCCAGCAGCTCAGATGTAACGGGACATTCACACACCTTC CASSSDVTGHSHTF
TRBJ1-1 TRBV5-1 TRBD1 TGCGCCAGCAGCTTGAGGGGACAGGGTTACACTGAAGCTTTCTTT CASSLRGQGYTEAFF
TRBJ2-3 TRBV9 - TGTGCCAGCAGCGTATGGGGGGAGACAGATACGCAGTATTTT CASSVWGETDTQYF
TRBJ1-1 TRBV5-1 - TGCGCCAGCAGCTTGGCAGGAGGGAGCACTGAAGCTTTCTTT CASSLAGGSTEAFF
TRBJ1-5 TRBV5-1 - TGCGCCAGCAGCTTGTCCGGACAGAGCAATCAGCCCCAGCATTTT CASSLSGQSNQPQHF
TRBJ2-7 TRBV7-6 - TGTGCCAGCAGCTTAGCGGACAGTCTCTACGAGCAGTACTTC CASSLADSLYEQYF
TRBJ1-1 TRBV19 - TGTGCCAGTAGTATTGGCAGTCCCAAGATGAACACTGAAGCTTTCTTT CASSIGSPKMNTEAFF
TRBJ1-1 TRBV6-5 - TGTGCCAGCAGTTACCTGGGGGGCACTGAAGCTTTCTTT CASSYLGGTEAFF
TRBJ2-1 TRBV7-9 TRBD1 TGTGCCAGCAGCTCAGGGACAGGGGGATTGGATGAGCAGTTCTTC CASSSGTGGLDEQFF
TRBJ1-6 TRBV6-1 TRBD1 TGTGCCAGCATTTCCGGGACAGGGGCTAATTCACCCCTCCACTTT CASISGTGANSPLHF
TRBJ2-7 TRBV7-9 - TGTGCCAGCAGCTTAGGGGTCAGGGGAAACGAGCAGTACTTC CASSLGVRGNEQYF
TRBJ1-6 TRBV15 - TGTGCCACCAGCAGAGATCTTAATTCACCCCTCCACTTT CATSRDLNSPLHF
TRBJ2-3 TRBV6-1 - TGTGCCAGCAGTGCCGATGTCATGACAAGCACAGATACGCAGTATTTT CASSADVMTSTDTQYF
TRBJ2-3 TRBV4-2 - TGTGCCAGCAGCCAAGTGAGAGGGGGATTGGGGACAGATACGCAGTATTTT CASSQVRGGLGTDTQYF
TRBJ2-2 TRBV18 TRBD2 TGTGCCAGCTCACCTTCCCGACCGGGACTAGCGGCCGGGGAGCTGTTTTTT CASSPSRPGLAAGELFF
TRBJ2-1 TRBV27 - TGTGCCAGCAGCCTAGCAGGGGCTCACAATGAGCAGTTCTTC CASSLAGAHNEQFF
TRBJ1-1 TRBV19 TRBD1 TGTGCCAGTAGTACAGACAGGGAACACACTGAAGCTTTCTTT CASSTDREHTEAFF
TRBJ1-3 TRBV18 - TGTGCCAGCTCACCCTGGACATTTAGCTCTGGAAACACCATATATTTT CASSPWTFSSGNTIYF
TRBJ1-5 TRBV10-3 - TGTGCCATCAGTGAGTCGAACGGGGGTGGCCAACCCCAGCATTTT CAISESNGGGQPQHF
TRBJ1-2 TRBV19 - TGTGCCAGTAGTATGGGGCAGGTCTATGGCTACACCTTC CASSMGQVYGYTF
TRBJ2-1 TRBV30 - TGTGCCCTCCAGGGGAGCTCCTACAATGAGCAGTTCTTC CALQGSSYNEQFF
TRBJ2-3 TRBV19 - TGTGCCAGTAGTGCGAACTGGGGGAGGATTAGCACAGATACGCAGTATTTT CASSANWGRISTDTQYF
TRBJ2-2 TRBV30 - TGTGCCTGGAGTGTAATTAGCGGGGAGCTGTTTTTT CAWSVISGELFF
TRBJ1-2 TRBV27 TRBD1 TGTGCCAGCAGTTCGTACGAGACAGGGAACTATGGCTACACCTTC CASSSYETGNYGYTF